The clone carrying this T cell receptor beta chain was detected ten times or more. Its cognate antigen is unknown. The sample belongs to a study of early T cells in non-severe SARS-CoV-2 infection. Study-level results: The study's VDJdb matching favored anti-spike CD8 responses and missed private and CD4 specificities.

TCRdb fed the 5' RACE reads into MiXCR, producing one record per CDR3 protein. The repertoire has about 72,000 distinct CDR3 sequences, over 9% of them found once; the top ten carry less than 10%. Germline assignment: CDR1 SGHTA and CDR2 FQGTGA. V lost 5 bases, J lost 2 bases, and 5 bases lay in between. There are 12 residues in the CDR3. This chain uses TRBV7-3 with TRBJ2-3; no reliable D call. This receptor was obtained from an adult who was a healthcare worker with PCR-confirmed SARS-CoV-2 infection or an uninfected control (not recorded which). The sequencing here drew on whole blood, taken at baseline. CDR3 amino acids: CASSRDTDTQYF. CDR3 bases: TGTGCCAGCAGCCGTGACACAGATACGCAGTATTTT.